This T cell receptor beta chain was captured by sequencing in a study of blood T cell repertoires in COVID-19. Across the study: Collection of acute and convalescent COVID-19 samples took place in the United States, Italy and Spain.

CDR3 size: 14 residues. The germline V and J ends were trimmed by 1 base and 7 bases, with 10 bases remaining between them. The germline CDR1 and CDR2 sequences are SGHTA and FQGNSA. Assay used: immunoSEQ multiplex PCR; TCRdb lists only in-frame clones, some missing. Among a few hundred thousand clones, about 91% were seen once, and the ten largest hold 1.2% to 1.5%. The gene calls are TRBV7-2 and TRBJ1-4; a weak D match, TRBD1 (5 bases). The receptor's source is a man aged 80 or over with acute or convalescent COVID-19. The sample was peripheral blood. CDR3 sequence (DNA): TGTGCCAGCAGCTTAGGGGGCGCCTCTGAAAAACTGTTTTTT. Amino acids: CASSLGGASEKLFF. The full variable domain, its missing parts supplied by reference TRBV7-2 and TRBJ1-4, is GAGVSQSPSNKVTEKGKDVELRCDPISGHTALYWYRQSLGQGLEFLIYFQGNSAPDKSGLPSDRFSAERTGGSVSTLTIQRTQQEDSAVYLCASSLGGASEKLFFGSGTQLSVL.